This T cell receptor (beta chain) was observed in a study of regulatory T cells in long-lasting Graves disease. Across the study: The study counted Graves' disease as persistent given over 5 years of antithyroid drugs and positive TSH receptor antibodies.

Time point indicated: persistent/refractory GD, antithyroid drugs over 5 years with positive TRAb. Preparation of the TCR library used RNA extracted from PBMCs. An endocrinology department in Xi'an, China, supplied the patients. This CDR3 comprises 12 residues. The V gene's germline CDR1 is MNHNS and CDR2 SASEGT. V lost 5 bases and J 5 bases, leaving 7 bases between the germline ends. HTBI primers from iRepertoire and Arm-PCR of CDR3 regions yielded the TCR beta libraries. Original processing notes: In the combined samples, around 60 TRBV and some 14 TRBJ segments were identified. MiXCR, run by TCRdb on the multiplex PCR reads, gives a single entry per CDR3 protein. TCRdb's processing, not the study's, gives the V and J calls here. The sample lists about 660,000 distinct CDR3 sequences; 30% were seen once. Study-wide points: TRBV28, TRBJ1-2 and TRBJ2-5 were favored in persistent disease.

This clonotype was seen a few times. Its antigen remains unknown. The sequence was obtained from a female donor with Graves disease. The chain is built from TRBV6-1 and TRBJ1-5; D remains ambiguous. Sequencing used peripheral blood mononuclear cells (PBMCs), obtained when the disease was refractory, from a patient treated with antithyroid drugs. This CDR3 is CASSPYDQPQHF. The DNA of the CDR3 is TGTGCCAGCAGTCCCTATGATCAGCCCCAGCATTTT.